The 2 T cell receptor beta chains listed next were all sequenced from one sample in a study of naive and memory T cell subsets. An equimolar mix of two oligonucleotides served as the beta constant-region primer for TRBC1 and TRBC2. Nested alpha and beta constant-region primers with the SP2 primer drove four PCR rounds on ligated cDNA. TCRdb recomputed calls from the UMI-ligation and nested PCR reads with MiXCR, one row per CDR3 protein. The sample has just over 80,000 distinct CDR3 sequences, 9% seen once. The source material was naive CD8+ T cells from blood. The source of these receptors is a human donor in good health.

This clonotype was observed many times. This CDR3 is CSVPTTSVYQETQYF. The CDR3 DNA reads as TGCAGCGTCCCAACGACTAGCGTTTACCAAGAGACCCAGTACTTC. The chain employs TRBV29-1 and TRBJ2-5; TRBD2 matches 8 bases. Trimming cost V 6 bases and J 0 bases; bases outside gene matches: 9. The CDR3 has 15 amino acids. Per germline, CDR1 SQVTM and CDR2 ANQGSEA.

This clonotype was recorded a few times. The rearrangement uses TRBV12-3 or TRBV12-4 and TRBJ1-1; D uncertain. The length of the CDR3 is 15 residues. Trimming cost V 5 bases and J 6 bases, with 19 bases left between them. The CDR3 reads CASSPAGPSGAEAFF. The CDR3 DNA sequence: TGTGCCAGCAGTCCCGCCGGGCCCTCAGGCGCTGAAGCTTTCTTT.